The 15 T cell receptor beta chains reported below all come from one sample, sequenced in a study of regulatory T cells in long-lasting Graves disease. Sequencing libraries for TCR beta were prepared with iRepertoire HTBI primers and Arm-PCR of CDR3 regions. MiXCR was run by TCRdb on the multiplex PCR reads, yielding one entry per CDR3 protein. The sample consists of 400,000 to 450,000 distinct CDR3 sequences, 20% to 25% of them appearing once. As for time point: persistent/refractory GD, antithyroid drugs over 5 years with positive TRAb. Isolated PBMC RNA provided the starting material for the TCR library. This material consisted of peripheral blood mononuclear cells (PBMCs), taken when the disease was refractory, from a patient treated with antithyroid drugs. The receptors derive from a female donor with Graves disease.

The CDR3 spells CASSYRRTGGRSNQPQHF. The CDR3 nucleotides are TGTGCCAGCAGTTACCGGAGGACAGGGGGCAGGAGCAATCAGCCCCAGCATTTT. V and J are TRBV6-5 and TRBJ1-5; 11 bases fit TRBD1. Germline assignment: CDR1 MNHEY and CDR2 SVGAGI. Trimming at V came to 2 bases and at J to 1 base, leaving 7 bases not matched to a gene. The CDR3 extends over 18 amino acids.

This clonotype appeared many times. The rearrangement uses TRBV28 and TRBJ1-4; D remains ambiguous. V was cut by 4 bases and J by 8 bases, with 14 bases left in between. Looked up from germline, CDR1 is MDHEN and CDR2 is SYDVKM. The CDR3 spans 14 residues. The CDR3 DNA reads as TGTGCCAGCAGTTCAGCAACCCCGGGCGAAAAACTGTTTTTT. It codes for CASSSATPGEKLFF.

This clonotype showed up just a few times. The chain carries TRBV29-1 and TRBJ1-2, with a weak D call TRBD1 (5 bases). Trimming took 6 bases from V and 3 from J, leaving 11 bases between them. The CDR3 contains 12 residues. Germline assignment: CDR1 SQVTM and CDR2 ANQGSEA. CDR3 DNA sequence: TGCAGCGTACTGGACACGGACTATGGCTACACCTTC. This encodes CSVLDTDYGYTF.

Many counts were recorded for this clonotype. This sequence joins TRBV20-1 and TRBJ1-2; D might be TRBD1 (5 bases). This CDR3 has 13 amino acids. Germline V gives CDR1 DFQATT, CDR2 SNEGSKA (reference sequence). V gave up 6 bases and J gave up 3 bases, with 14 bases separating them. CDR3 sequence reads: CSARKTGYYGYTF. In DNA, the CDR3 is TGCAGTGCGAGAAAAACAGGCTACTATGGCTACACCTTC.

In this sample, this clonotype turned up many times. The V call is TRBV15, the J call TRBJ2-7; D possibly corresponds to TRBD2 (6 bases). Germline CDR1 LNHNV, CDR2 YYDKDF (reference sequence). V was cut by 0 bases and J by 5 bases, with 17 bases left in between. The CDR3 is 16 amino acids. The chain's CDR3 is CATSRDRGGVGDEQYF. As DNA, the CDR3 is TGTGCCACCAGCAGAGATAGGGGCGGGGTGGGCGACGAGCAGTACTTC.

V and J are TRBV9 and TRBJ2-3; unclear D gene. Germline assignment: CDR1 SGDLS and CDR2 YYNGEE. Deletions cut 4 bases from V and 7 bases from J, with 10 bases between. The CDR3 extends over 12 amino acids. The CDR3 loop reads CASSPNLYTQYF. The CDR3 DNA reads as TGTGCCAGCAGCCCGAATCTATATACGCAGTATTTT.

The chain recombines TRBV7-2 with TRBJ2-1, with D maybe TRBD2 (5 bases). Germline assignment: CDR1 SGHTA and CDR2 FQGNSA. CDR3 size: 13 residues. The ends were cut back, 3 bases at V and 3 bases at J, with 6 bases in the middle. This chain's CDR3 is CASSFTSYNEQFF. The CDR3 nucleotides are TGTGCCAGCAGCTTCACTAGCTACAATGAGCAGTTCTTC. The full variable domain, rest sourced from reference TRBV7-2 and TRBJ2-1, is GAGVSQSPSNKVTEKGKDVELRCDPISGHTALYWYRQSLGQGLEFLIYFQGNSAPDKSGLPSDRFSAERTGGSVSTLTIQRTQQEDSAVYLCASSFTSYNEQFFGPGTRLTVL.

As for this clonotype: The likely explanation is a read error, given a far larger clone one base away. The chain has TRBV28 and TRBJ2-2, with D unclear. Looked up from germline, CDR1 is MDHEN and CDR2 is SYDVKM. V lost 6 bases and J lost 4, with 6 bases in between. The CDR3 runs 12 residues. In DNA, the CDR3 is TGTGCCAGCAGATGGAGCACCGGGGAGCTGTTTTTT. It translates to CASRWSTGELFF.

As for this clonotype: Just one base apart from a much larger clone, this may be a read error. The chain uses TRBV7-2 and TRBJ2-7, with D unresolved. Germline V gene data show CDR1 as SGHTA and CDR2 as FQGNSA. This CDR3 is 13 amino acids long. V lost 1 base and J lost 8, with 12 bases in between. CDR3 sequence reads: CTSSLGAGVQQYF. The CDR3 coding sequence is TGTACCAGCAGCTTAGGGGCAGGCGTTCAGCAGTACTTC.

This chain connects TRBV7-2 to TRBJ2-2; no firm D call. Trimming took 5 bases from V and 2 from J, leaving 12 bases between them. CDR1 is SGHTA, CDR2 FQGNSA, per germline. The CDR3 runs to 15 residues. Here the CDR3 reads CASSGQFPNTGELFF. In DNA, the CDR3 is TGTGCCAGCAGCGGCCAATTTCCTAACACCGGGGAGCTGTTTTTT.

This chain connects TRBV12-3 or TRBV12-4 to TRBJ1-2, with D unclear. CDR3 length: 13 amino acids. Trimming pared 5 bases from V and 8 bases from J, leaving 15 bases between. The CDR3 region is CASSQFRSSGYTF. CDR3 DNA sequence: TGTGCCAGCAGTCAATTCAGGTCCTCCGGCTACACCTTC.

This clonotype was detected many times. The chain recombines TRBV13 with TRBJ2-7, with TRBD2 matching over 8 bases. The CDR3 has 13 amino acids. Germline loops: CDR1 PRHDT, CDR2 FYEKMQ (reference sequence). Unmatched junction bases numbered 7, after V lost 5 bases and J lost 7 bases. The chain's CDR3 is CASSLSGGGEQYF. DNA for the CDR3: TGTGCCAGCAGCCTCTCGGGAGGGGGGGAGCAGTACTTC.

This CDR3 reads CASSQNSGREETQYF. DNA of the CDR3: TGTGCCAGCAGCCAGAATAGCGGGAGAGAAGAGACCCAGTACTTC. The rearrangement uses TRBV5-4 and TRBJ2-5; the match to TRBD2 covers 9 bases. Germline V gene lookup returns CDR1 SGHNT and CDR2 YYREEE (reference sequence). The CDR3 spans 15 residues. J gave up 3 bases and V 4 bases, and 7 bases lay outside the gene matches.

This clonotype was picked up a small number of times. J is TRBJ2-7 and V is TRBV5-1; 8 bases are shared with TRBD2. This CDR3 spans 14 amino acids. Germline-derived CDR1 and CDR2 are SGHRS and YFSETQ. Germline trimming cut 5 bases from V and 3 bases from J; bases unmatched to any gene: 7. The CDR3 DNA is TGCGCCAGCAGTGAGGCGGGAGGTAGCTACGAGCAGTACTTC. This gives the protein CASSEAGGSYEQYF. Combining the CDR3 with reference TRBV5-1 and TRBJ2-7 gives the whole variable domain KAGVTQTPRYLIKTRGQQVTLSCSPISGHRSVSWYQQTPGQGLQFLFEYFSETQRNKGNFPGRFSGRQFSNSRSEMNVSTLELGDSALYLCASSEAGGSYEQYFGPGTRLTVT.

This chain links TRBV20-1 with TRBJ2-7, with D possibly matching TRBD2 (6 bases). CDR1 DFQATT and CDR2 SNEGSKA come from the germline V gene (reference sequence). The V and J ends lost 2 bases and 10 bases respectively, with 24 bases between them. The CDR3 totals 15 residues. CDR3 coding DNA: TGCAGTGCTAGATCCACGGGAGTCTTTTCCGGGGATCAGTACTTC. Protein sequence: CSARSTGVFSGDQYF.